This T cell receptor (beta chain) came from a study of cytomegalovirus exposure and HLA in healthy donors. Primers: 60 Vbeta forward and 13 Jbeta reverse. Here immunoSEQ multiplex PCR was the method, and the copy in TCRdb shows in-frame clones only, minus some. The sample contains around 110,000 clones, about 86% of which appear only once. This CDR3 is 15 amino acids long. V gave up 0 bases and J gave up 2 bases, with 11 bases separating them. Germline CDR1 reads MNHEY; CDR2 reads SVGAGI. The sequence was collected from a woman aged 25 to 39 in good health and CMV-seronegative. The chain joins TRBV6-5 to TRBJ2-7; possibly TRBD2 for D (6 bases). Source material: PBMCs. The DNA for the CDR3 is TGTGCCAGCAGTTACTCGCGGGACCGCACCTACGAGCAGTACTTC. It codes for CASSYSRDRTYEQYF.